This passage covers 32 T cell receptor beta chains from one sample sequenced in a study of vaccination and CD4 T cells after COVID-19 (dated 2022 in TCRdb). The time point label of this sample denotes: late sampling 161 to 241 days after vaccination in a few convalescent patients. The treatment or condition label for this specimen denotes: roughly 10-day PBMC culture with coronavirus spike peptide pools or control peptides (ViraFEST assay). Library preparation was by PCR. The sequencer was an Illumina iSeq 100. At the Johns Hopkins FTIC core, DNA from the cultured CD4+ T cells underwent TCR sequencing with the Oncomine TCR Beta short-read assay. Using fastp at Q25 and MiXCR, TCRdb reprocessed the public reads and kept productive beta chains. For every CDR3 protein sequence, its rows merge into one entry that carries the most common genes and DNA. This sample is represented by about 16,000 distinct CDR3 sequences; roughly 54% of them were singletons. In total, the top ten clones hold about 16% of the sample.

Their antigen targets remain unknown. The sequencing used CD4+ T cells from blood, cultured in vitro, collected about 7 months after SARS-CoV-2 vaccination. These receptors all stem from a human donor who had recovered from COVID-19.

This clonotype was found a few times. This chain links TRBV20-1 with TRBJ1-2; unclear D gene. V shed 0 bases and J shed 5 bases, with 19 bases lying between them. This CDR3 has 16 amino acids. Germline lookup yields CDR1 DFQATT and CDR2 SNEGSKA (reference sequence). The CDR3, as DNA: TGCAGTGCTAGAGATGGGTTCTTGGGATCTCTTTATGGCTACACCTTC. It specifies CSARDGFLGSLYGYTF.

This clonotype has a handful of counts. V and J are TRBV20-1 and TRBJ2-7; 12 bases fit TRBD2. The junction had 6 bases not matched to a gene; V was cut back by 3 bases and J by 0 bases. The CDR3 spans 16 residues. CDR1 and CDR2 (germline): DFQATT, SNEGSKA (reference sequence). CDR3 protein: CSASTTSGGSSYEQYF. The CDR3 nucleotides read TGCAGTGCTAGTACGACTAGCGGGGGAAGCTCCTACGAGCAGTACTTC.

V is TRBV7-2 and J is TRBJ2-3; D gene unclear. Trimming pared 4 bases from V and 8 bases from J, leaving 10 bases between. Germline V gene sequence: CDR1 SGHTA, CDR2 FQGNSA. The CDR3 is 12 residues long. CDR3 sequence (DNA): TGTGCCAGCAGCTCCGGCAGAGGTACGCAGTATTTT. It specifies CASSSGRGTQYF.

In DNA, the CDR3 is TGTGCCAGCAGTCCCGCTGGGTATGGCTACACCTTC. Translation: CASSPAGYGYTF. The chain recombines TRBV27 with TRBJ1-2; unclear D gene. Germline V gene lookup returns CDR1 MNHEY and CDR2 SMNVEV (reference sequence). V lost 5 bases, J lost 5 bases, and 9 bases lay in between. The CDR3 sequence is 12 residues long.

The J gene is TRBJ1-2, the V gene TRBV4-1; TRBD1 matches 7 bases. This CDR3 is built from 12 residues. From germline, CDR1 is MGHRA and CDR2 YSYEKL. Losses at the gene ends were 5 bases for V and 8 bases for J; bases not matched to a gene: 5. The CDR3 DNA follows: TGCGCCAGCAGCATGGACAGGAGGGGCTACACCTTC. It codes for CASSMDRRGYTF.

The chain employs TRBV24-1 and TRBJ1-5; no reliable D call. The CDR3 length is 12 residues. V lost 0 bases and J 7 bases, leaving 3 bases between the germline ends. CDR1 is KGHDR, CDR2 SFDVKD, per germline. The CDR3 protein is CATSDLGQPQHF. CDR3 nucleotide sequence: TGTGCCACCAGTGATTTGGGACAGCCCCAGCATTTT.

This rearrangement joins TRBV7-2 to TRBJ2-5; no firm D call. The germline CDR1 and CDR2 sequences are SGHTA and FQGNSA. The CDR3 contains 15 residues. V dropped 1 base and J dropped 5 bases, with 14 bases sitting between them. The CDR3 nucleotides are TGTGCCAGCAGCTTAGGTGGGGTGGATTGGGAGACCCAGTACTTC. Translating it yields CASSLGGVDWETQYF. The full variable domain, in which reference TRBV7-2 and TRBJ2-5 provide the parts outside the CDR3, is GAGVSQSPSNKVTEKGKDVELRCDPISGHTALYWYRQSLGQGLEFLIYFQGNSAPDKSGLPSDRFSAERTGGSVSTLTIQRTQQEDSAVYLCASSLGGVDWETQYFGPGTRLLVL.

The genes are TRBV5-8 and TRBJ2-3, with unresolved D. The CDR3 consists of 14 residues. V lost 0 bases, J lost 1 base, and 6 bases lay in between. CDR1 and CDR2 (germline): SGHTS, YDEGEE. The CDR3 DNA reads TGTGCCAGCAGCTTGGAGCCGGGCACAGATACGCAGTATTTT. The encoded protein is CASSLEPGTDTQYF.

This chain links TRBV7-3 with TRBJ2-7; D gene ambiguous. V shed 3 bases and J shed 0 bases, with 9 bases lying between them. Looked up from germline, CDR1 is SGHTA and CDR2 is FQGTGA. The CDR3 has 14 residues. The CDR3 DNA is TGTGCCAGCAGCTTGGACCCGAGCTCCTACGAGCAGTACTTC. It specifies CASSLDPSSYEQYF.

CDR3 loop: CASSLGSFYNEQFF. The CDR3 DNA is TGTGCCAGCAGCTTAGGATCTTTCTACAATGAGCAGTTCTTC. This chain links TRBV5-4 with TRBJ2-1, with D hard to call. Germline V gene lookup returns CDR1 SGHNT and CDR2 YYREEE (reference sequence). The CDR3 length is 14 residues. V was shortened by 2 bases and J by 3 bases, with 9 bases between the two germline ends. The whole variable domain, filled in from reference TRBV5-4 and TRBJ2-1, reads ETGVTQSPTHLIKTRGQQVTLRCSSQSGHNTVSWYQQALGQGPQFIFQYYREEENGRGNFPPRFSGLQFPNYSSELNVNALELDDSALYLCASSLGSFYNEQFFGPGTRLTVL.

The genes are TRBV20-1 and TRBJ2-7; 10 nucleotides align to TRBD2. CDR3 size: 15 residues. The germline CDR1 and CDR2 sequences are DFQATT and SNEGSKA (reference sequence). The trim removed 7 bases at V and 2 bases at J, leaving 11 bases unmatched. As DNA, the CDR3 is TGCAGTGGGGTAGCGGGAGGAAATTCTCCCTACGAGCAGTACTTC. Translation gives CSGVAGGNSPYEQYF.

The gene calls are TRBV27 and TRBJ1-2; no reliable D call. Germline CDR1 MNHEY, CDR2 SMNVEV (reference sequence). The CDR3 is 13 residues long. Trimming took 3 bases from V and 4 from J, leaving 9 bases between them. This CDR3 is CASSFGPGYGYTF. The CDR3 DNA is TGTGCCAGCAGTTTTGGCCCGGGCTATGGCTACACCTTC.

This clonotype was picked up one time. This chain links TRBV20-1 with TRBJ1-5; the D is unclear. Germline V gene data show CDR1 as DFQATT and CDR2 as SNEGSKA (reference sequence). V gave up 3 bases and J gave up 0 bases, with 9 bases separating them. The CDR3 has 14 residues. CDR3 sequence reads: CSASSKHSNQPQHF. CDR3 nucleotides: TGCAGTGCTAGTTCGAAACATAGCAATCAGCCCCAGCATTTT.

This chain links TRBV20-1 with TRBJ1-2; the D gene is possibly TRBD1 (5 bases). This CDR3 comprises 14 residues. With 6 bases removed from V and 5 bases from J, the gap between germline ends came to 19 bases. Germline V gene lookup returns CDR1 DFQATT and CDR2 SNEGSKA (reference sequence). The CDR3 is CSAEFSGWGYGYTF. CDR3 in DNA: TGCAGTGCCGAATTCTCAGGGTGGGGATATGGCTACACCTTC.

The chain employs TRBV28 and TRBJ2-3, with 7 bases that match TRBD1. V was pared by 4 bases and J by 4 bases, with 26 bases of the junction left unmatched. The V gene's germline CDR1 is MDHEN and CDR2 SYDVKM. The CDR3 runs 21 residues. Here the CDR3 reads CASSSRTGLARSPYGADTQYF. In nucleotides, the CDR3 is TGTGCCAGCAGTTCAAGGACAGGTTTGGCGCGGAGTCCCTACGGAGCAGATACGCAGTATTTT. The entire variable domain, with the rest obtained from reference TRBV28 and TRBJ2-3, is as follows: DVKVTQSSRYLVKRTGEKVFLECVQDMDHENMFWYRQDPGLGLRLIYFSYDVKMKEKGDIPEGYSVSREKKERFSLILESASTNQTSMYLCASSSRTGLARSPYGADTQYFGPGTRLTVL.

The chain employs TRBV9 and TRBJ1-2, with 9 bases identical to TRBD1. The CDR3 length is 16 residues. Unmatched junction bases numbered 10, after V lost 3 bases and J lost 4 bases. Per germline, CDR1 SGDLS and CDR2 YYNGEE. Written as DNA, the CDR3 is TGTGCCAGCAGCGAGGGGCCGGGACAGGGCCTCTATGGCTACACCTTC. Protein: CASSEGPGQGLYGYTF.

This clonotype was seen only a few times. The rearrangement links TRBV19 to TRBJ1-6; D remains ambiguous. Germline V gene sequence: CDR1 LNHDA, CDR2 SQIVND (reference sequence). Trimming removed 3 bases at V and 9 bases at J, with 6 bases between. CDR3 length: 12 residues. CDR3 sequence (DNA): TGTGCCAGTAGTATGAGTAGTTCACCCCTCCACTTT. It yields the protein CASSMSSSPLHF.

This clonotype appeared a single time. The chain couples TRBV24-1 to TRBJ2-3, with 8 bases that match TRBD2. The CDR3 extends over 16 amino acids. The V gene end was trimmed by 1 base and the J gene end by 0 bases; junction bases not matched to a gene: 2. Germline V CDR1 and CDR2: KGHDR, SFDVKD. CDR3 DNA: TGTGCCACCAGTGATTTCACTAGCGGAAGCACAGATACGCAGTATTTT. Translation gives CATSDFTSGSTDTQYF.

The gene calls are TRBV5-4 and TRBJ1-1; a possible D gene is TRBD1 (5 bases). Per the germline V gene, CDR1 is SGHNT and CDR2 is YYREEE (reference sequence). This CDR3 is built from 15 residues. V was trimmed by 1 base and J by 3 bases, leaving 13 bases between them. This chain's CDR3 is CASSLRGVGDTEAFF. The CDR3 DNA reads as TGTGCCAGCAGCTTGCGAGGGGTGGGGGACACTGAAGCTTTCTTT.

This clonotype was detected a few times. V and J are TRBV20-1 and TRBJ2-7, with 13 bases lining up with TRBD2. V dropped 4 bases and J dropped 2; count of bases not matched to a gene: 2. The CDR3 length is 14 residues. Germline V gene lookup returns CDR1 DFQATT and CDR2 SNEGSKA (reference sequence). CDR3 amino acids: CSATGLAGTYEQYF. The CDR3 DNA reads as TGCAGTGCTACGGGACTAGCGGGAACCTACGAGCAGTACTTC.

This sequence joins TRBV5-1 and TRBJ2-5, with 7 bases that match TRBD2. This CDR3 region has 13 residues. Looked up from germline, CDR1 is SGHRS and CDR2 is YFSETQ. With V trimmed by 4 bases and J by 1 base, 1 base remained unmatched. This CDR3 reads CASSREAQETQYF. The CDR3 DNA is TGCGCCAGCAGCCGGGAGGCCCAAGAGACCCAGTACTTC.

V gene TRBV6-5 combines with J gene TRBJ1-2, with D perhaps matching TRBD1 (5 bases). CDR1 MNHEY and CDR2 SVGAGI come from the germline V gene. The CDR3 runs 13 residues. Trimming removed 2 bases from V and 8 bases from J, with 12 bases in between. The CDR3 region has the DNA TGTGCCAGCAGTTACACCGGGACGGGAGGCTACACCTTC. Residues: CASSYTGTGGYTF.

The chain couples TRBV6-1 to TRBJ1-5; the D gene is possibly TRBD1 (5 bases). Germline V gene lookup returns CDR1 MNHNS and CDR2 SASEGT. The CDR3 is made up of 12 amino acids. Trimming took 7 bases from V and 3 from J, leaving 7 bases between them. CDR3 sequence reads: CASTGANQPQHF. CDR3 nucleotide sequence: TGTGCCAGCACTGGGGCCAATCAGCCCCAGCATTTT.

The V gene is TRBV20-1, the J gene TRBJ1-2, with 7 bases fitting TRBD1. This CDR3 contains 12 residues. After removal of 2 bases from V and 6 bases from J, the junction contained 3 bases not matched to a gene. Germline CDR1 reads DFQATT; CDR2 reads SNEGSKA (reference sequence). CDR3 bases: TGCAGTGCTAGAAATACAGGGGATGGCTACACCTTC. It specifies CSARNTGDGYTF.

The chain has TRBV6-1 and TRBJ1-1; 10 bases are shared with TRBD1. The ends lost 5 bases at V and 4 bases at J; junction bases unmatched: 7. The CDR3 is made up of 15 amino acids. Looked up from germline, CDR1 is MNHNS and CDR2 is SASEGT. CDR3 nucleotides: TGTGCCAGCAGTACCCGAGACAGGGGGCCCACTGAAGCTTTCTTT. It encodes CASSTRDRGPTEAFF.

The DNA for the CDR3 is TGCAGTGCTAGTAACAGGGGGAACACCGGGGAGCTGTTTTTT. It is translated as CSASNRGNTGELFF. The rearrangement links TRBV20-1 to TRBJ2-2, with 7 positions matching TRBD1. Germline V gene sequence: CDR1 DFQATT, CDR2 SNEGSKA (reference sequence). J gave up 1 base and V 3 bases, and 2 bases lay outside the gene matches. The CDR3 contains 14 residues.

The chain recombines TRBV20-1 with TRBJ2-5, with D perhaps TRBD1 or TRBD2 (5 bases each). The CDR3 extends over 12 amino acids. CDR1 and CDR2 (germline): DFQATT, SNEGSKA (reference sequence). V shed 6 bases and J shed 13 bases, with 21 bases lying between them. The CDR3 DNA follows: TGCAGTGCCAGTCCCGGGACCGGGGTTGGGTACTTC. It specifies CSASPGTGVGYF.

The chain employs TRBV20-1 and TRBJ2-5, with TRBD2 matching 9 bases. This CDR3 is built from 13 residues. Losses at the gene ends were 5 bases for V and 1 base for J; bases not matched to a gene: 2. CDR1 DFQATT and CDR2 SNEGSKA come from the germline V gene (reference sequence). CDR3 nucleotides: TGCAGTGCTGGGACTAGCCCCCAAGAGACCCAGTACTTC. As protein: CSAGTSPQETQYF.

The rearrangement joins TRBV6-2 or TRBV6-3 to TRBJ2-3; tentative D call: TRBD1 (6 bases). V lost 2 bases and J lost 2, with 20 bases in between. This CDR3 contains 18 residues. Germline CDR1 and CDR2: MNHEY and SVGEGT. The DNA of the CDR3 is TGTGCCAGCAGTTACGACGGGATCCAGGGGCCCTCCACAGATACGCAGTATTTT. Its protein product is CASSYDGIQGPSTDTQYF.

This rearrangement joins TRBV10-3 to TRBJ2-7; TRBD2 agrees at 9 bases. The CDR3 covers 14 residues. Germline CDR1 reads ENHRY; CDR2 reads SYGVKD. V lost 5 bases to trimming and J lost 2 bases; unmatched junction nucleotides: 4. The CDR3 DNA follows: TGTGCCATCAGTTATAGCGGGGGCGCCTACGAGCAGTACTTC. Protein product: CAISYSGGAYEQYF.

There are a few counts of this clonotype. The gene calls are TRBV27 and TRBJ2-2; maybe TRBD1 (5 bases). Germline CDR1 and CDR2: MNHEY and SMNVEV (reference sequence). V shed 6 bases and J shed 4 bases, with 12 bases lying between them. There are 14 residues in the CDR3. CDR3 DNA sequence: TGTGCCAGCAGCCCAAATCAGGGCACCGGGGAGCTGTTTTTT. Amino acid sequence: CASSPNQGTGELFF.

This chain connects TRBV19 to TRBJ2-3; D is ambiguous. CDR1 LNHDA and CDR2 SQIVND come from the germline V gene (reference sequence). V lost 5 bases and J lost 2, with 8 bases in between. The CDR3 covers 13 residues. The DNA for the CDR3 is TGTGCCAGTAGTGCCCAGGCCACAGATACGCAGTATTTT. This codes for CASSAQATDTQYF.